These 20 T cell receptor beta chains originate from one sample sequenced in a study of cytomegalovirus exposure and HLA in healthy donors (dated by TCRdb to the late 2010s). The library was built by means of the immunoSEQ multiplex PCR assay. The clones in this table, taken by TCRdb from immuneACCESS, are in-frame only. Not every clone is retained; where verified, under half of the shortfall comes from an unresolved V gene, and the cause of the rest is unknown. The sample table records 130,000 or so clones; just under 90% of these occur just once. Roughly 6.7% of the sample is taken by the ten largest. Specimen: PBMCs. These TCRs come from a woman aged 25 to 39 in good health and CMV-seropositive.

In its sample, this clone was seen a few times. The rearrangement links TRBV9 to TRBJ2-1; 12 nucleotides line up with TRBD2. The CDR3 runs 15 residues. Germline V lookup: CDR1 SGDLS, CDR2 YYNGEE. With 5 bases clipped from V and 4 bases from J, the junction kept 4 bases outside the gene matches. CDR3 loop: CASSVGTSGYNEQFF. The DNA for the CDR3 is TGTGCCAGCAGTGTCGGGACTAGCGGGTACAATGAGCAGTTCTTC.

A few counts support this clone. CDR3 amino acids: CASSTQQGAEAFF. CDR3 nucleotides: TGTGCCAGTAGTACTCAACAGGGAGCTGAAGCTTTCTTT. The chain joins TRBV19 to TRBJ1-1; tentative D call: TRBD1 (6 bases). The V gene's germline CDR1 is LNHDA and CDR2 SQIVND (reference sequence). V lost 4 bases and J lost 6, with 12 bases in between. The CDR3 spans 13 residues.

The chain employs TRBV5-4 and TRBJ2-3; the D gene is possibly TRBD2 (5 bases). The CDR3 has 15 residues. Germline CDR1 and CDR2: SGHNT and YYREEE (reference sequence). Trimming removed 3 bases at V and 3 bases at J, with 14 bases between. CDR3 in DNA: TGTGCCAGCAGCTCGGGATCTTTTAAAACAGATACGCAGTATTTT. It translates to CASSSGSFKTDTQYF.

The chain joins TRBV5-6 to TRBJ2-5, with 8 bases that match TRBD1. V shed 4 bases, J shed 0 bases, and the junction held 8 bases outside the gene matches. The CDR3 is 16 amino acids. Per germline, CDR1 SGHDT and CDR2 YYEEEE. CDR3 amino acids: CASSQMTGEYQETQYF. The CDR3 DNA sequence: TGTGCCAGCAGCCAGATGACAGGGGAGTACCAAGAGACCCAGTACTTC.

This clone occurred once. The chain couples TRBV6-5 to TRBJ2-5; possible D gene TRBD1, 5 bases. This CDR3 is 15 amino acids long. The germline V gene has CDR1 MNHEY and CDR2 SVGAGI. V gave up 4 bases and J gave up 3 bases, with 15 bases separating them. Here the CDR3 reads CASSSHRTTKETQYF. The CDR3 DNA follows: TGTGCCAGCAGTTCACACAGGACAACAAAAGAGACCCAGTACTTC.

This clone has a single count. The chain employs TRBV10-1 and TRBJ2-7, with unresolved D. With 6 bases removed from V and 1 base from J, the gap between germline ends came to 10 bases. CDR1 and CDR2 from the germline V gene are WNHNN and SYGVQD (reference sequence). The CDR3 has 13 residues. CDR3 DNA: TGCGCCAGCAGCCTGGTCGGGTCCTACGAGCAGTACTTC. Protein sequence: CASSLVGSYEQYF.

This clone was found many times. The chain carries TRBV5-5 and TRBJ2-5, with D unresolved. CDR1 SGHKS and CDR2 YYEKEE come from the germline V gene (reference sequence). CDR3 length equals 13 residues. V shed 7 bases and J shed 6 bases, with 16 bases lying between them. CDR3 sequence reads: CASGTQPVKTQYF. For the CDR3, the DNA is TGTGCCAGCGGCACGCAACCCGTGAAGACCCAGTACTTC.

The chain is built from TRBV5-1 and TRBJ2-1; 9 nucleotides agree with TRBD1. The CDR3 is made up of 16 amino acids. Losses at the gene ends were 2 bases for V and 4 bases for J; bases not matched to a gene: 7. Germline assignment: CDR1 SGHRS and CDR2 YFSETQ. CDR3 DNA: TGCGCCAGCAGCTTTATCCCGGGACAGGGTTACAATGAGCAGTTCTTC. Its translation: CASSFIPGQGYNEQFF.

The chain recombines TRBV5-5 with TRBJ1-3; a weak D match, TRBD1 (6 bases). This CDR3 contains 16 residues. The V gene lost 0 bases and the J gene lost 3 bases, with 13 bases spanning the gap. Germline CDR1 is SGHKS and CDR2 is YYEKEE (reference sequence). CDR3 in DNA: TGTGCCAGCAGCTTGGCCCCAATCAGGGGTGGAAACACCATATATTTT. It yields the protein CASSLAPIRGGNTIYF.

V gene TRBV7-3 combines with J gene TRBJ2-6; D not certain. This CDR3 has 16 amino acids. Deletions cut 3 bases from V and 2 bases from J, with 11 bases between. Looked up from germline, CDR1 is SGHTA and CDR2 is FQGTGA. The CDR3: CASSFQVAAGANVLTF. The CDR3 DNA follows: TGTGCCAGCAGCTTTCAGGTGGCAGCTGGGGCCAACGTCCTGACTTTC.

The J gene is TRBJ2-1, the V gene TRBV29-1, with 9 positions matching TRBD1. The junction had 1 base not matched to a gene; V was cut back by 3 bases and J by 7 bases. The germline gives CDR1 SQVTM, CDR2 ANQGSEA. The CDR3 covers 12 residues. CDR3 loop: CSVDGQGNEQFF. CDR3 coding DNA: TGCAGCGTTGACGGACAGGGGAATGAGCAGTTCTTC.

The V and J genes are TRBV4-2 and TRBJ2-2; TRBD2 matches at 7 bases. V shed 4 bases and J 5 bases; nucleotides not matched to a gene: 4. The germline CDR1 and CDR2 sequences are LGHNA and YNFKEQ. The CDR3 has 14 amino acids. Here the CDR3 DNA reads TGTGCCAGCAGCCCCTCGGGGGGTACCGGGGAGCTGTTTTTT. Amino acid sequence: CASSPSGGTGELFF.

The CDR3 region has the DNA TGTGCCAGCAGTTATCTGGGGCCCGCCTACAATGAGCAGTTCTTC. Translated: CASSYLGPAYNEQFF. This chain connects TRBV27 to TRBJ2-1, with D possibly being TRBD1 (5 bases). The CDR3 sequence is 15 residues long. The germline V and J ends were trimmed by 4 bases and 2 bases, with 12 bases remaining between them. Per the germline V gene, CDR1 is MNHEY and CDR2 is SMNVEV (reference sequence).

This chain connects TRBV7-9 to TRBJ2-1, with D perhaps TRBD2 (6 bases). Germline V gene lookup returns CDR1 SEHNR and CDR2 FQNEAQ (reference sequence). V gave up 5 bases and J gave up 6 bases, with 14 bases separating them. The CDR3 has 14 amino acids. CDR3 protein: CASSLRTGVNEQFF. The CDR3 DNA reads TGTGCCAGCAGCCTAAGGACGGGGGTCAATGAGCAGTTCTTC.

In this sample, this clone turned up once. The genes are TRBV28 and TRBJ2-1; 10 nucleotides agree with TRBD2. The V gene end was trimmed by 5 bases and the J gene end by 9 bases; junction bases not matched to a gene: 7. Per the germline V gene, CDR1 is MDHEN and CDR2 is SYDVKM. The CDR3 has 14 amino acids. In DNA, the CDR3 is TGTGCCAGCAGTGACCTAGCGGGAGCCGGTGAGCAGTTCTTC. Protein product: CASSDLAGAGEQFF.

The V and J genes are TRBV6-5 and TRBJ1-5; a possible D gene is TRBD1 (5 bases). The CDR3 is made up of 14 amino acids. The V and J ends lost 5 bases and 3 bases respectively, with 11 bases between them. The germline V gene encodes CDR1 MNHEY and CDR2 SVGAGI. CDR3 nucleotides: TGTGCCAGCAGTCCAGGGCCCCACAATCAGCCCCAGCATTTT. Translated: CASSPGPHNQPQHF.

The gene calls are TRBV19 and TRBJ1-5, with TRBD1 as a possible D gene (5 bases). Germline V gene sequence: CDR1 LNHDA, CDR2 SQIVND (reference sequence). The CDR3 is 15 residues long. V dropped 0 bases and J dropped 7 bases, with 13 bases sitting between them. The CDR3: CASSIDGAIWQPQHF. Written as DNA, the CDR3 is TGTGCCAGTAGTATAGATGGGGCGATATGGCAGCCCCAGCATTTT.

In DNA form, the CDR3 reads TGCACCAGCAGCCCGATGGGAGGCATGAACACTGAAGCTTTCTTT. Translated: CTSSPMGGMNTEAFF. V and J are TRBV1 and TRBJ1-1. TRBV1 is a pseudogene locus. The length of the CDR3 is 15 residues.

The V and J genes are TRBV5-1 and TRBJ2-2; 7 positions match TRBD2. The V gene end was trimmed by 3 bases and the J gene end by 6 bases; junction bases not matched to a gene: 17. Germline V gene data show CDR1 as SGHRS and CDR2 as YFSETQ. The CDR3 covers 18 residues. The CDR3 bases are TGCGCCAGCAGCTCAACCCGCCTGCGGACTAGTGGGGCCGGGGAGCTGTTTTTT. Its translation is CASSSTRLRTSGAGELFF.

The J gene is TRBJ2-7, the V gene TRBV10-2; D unclear. CDR1 and CDR2 from the germline V gene are WSHSY and SAAADI. Trimming took 3 bases from V and 4 from J, leaving 13 bases between them. CDR3 length: 14 amino acids. The CDR3 DNA sequence: TGCGCCAGCAGTGATGAGTTAGCCTCTTACGAGCAGTACTTC. Its translation: CASSDELASYEQYF.